This entry concerns a single TCR beta chain. The data were taken from a study of shared clonotypes between healthy human individuals. This CDR3 spans 15 amino acids. Per germline, CDR1 SGHAT and CDR2 FQNNGV. V was clipped by 1 base and J by 7 bases, with 17 bases between them. The deep-level immunoSEQ assay was used. Here immunoSEQ multiplex PCR was the method, and the copy in TCRdb shows in-frame clones only, minus some. The sample yields some 1,100,000 clones, more than 75% seen once. This TCR was recovered from a man aged 18 to 35 in good health. Some clones in this sample may be carry-over from other donors' samples. Material: memory CD4+ T cells from PBMCs. Subset reported: CD45RA-negative fraction. This rearrangement joins TRBV11-2 to TRBJ2-7; D gene ambiguous. This CDR3 is CASSLVGRYTAEQYF. The CDR3, as DNA: TGTGCCAGCAGCTTAGTAGGCAGATATACGGCGGAGCAGTACTTC.